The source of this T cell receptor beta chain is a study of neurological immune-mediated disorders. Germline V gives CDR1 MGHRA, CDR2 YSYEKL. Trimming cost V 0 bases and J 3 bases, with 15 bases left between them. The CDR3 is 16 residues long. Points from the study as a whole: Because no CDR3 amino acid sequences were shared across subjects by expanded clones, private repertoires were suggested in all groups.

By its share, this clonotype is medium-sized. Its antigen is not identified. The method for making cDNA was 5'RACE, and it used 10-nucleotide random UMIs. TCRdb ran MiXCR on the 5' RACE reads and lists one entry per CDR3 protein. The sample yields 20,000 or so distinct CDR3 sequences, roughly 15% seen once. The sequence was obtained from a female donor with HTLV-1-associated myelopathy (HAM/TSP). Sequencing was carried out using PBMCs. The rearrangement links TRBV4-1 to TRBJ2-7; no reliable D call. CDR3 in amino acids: CASSQDSGGYSYEQYF. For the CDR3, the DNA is TGCGCCAGCAGCCAAGATTCCGGCGGCTATAGCTACGAGCAGTACTTC.